This T cell receptor beta chain was recovered during a study of T cells in Graves' hyperthyroidism and ophthalmopathy. Study in general: It was at initial diagnosis, before any treatment, that peripheral blood was collected. Study-level findings and limits: Expanded thyroid clonotypes (above 0.001) were mostly also found in blood.

Thyroid ultrasound and orbital computed tomography, with clinical symptoms and serum thyroxine and TRAb, informed diagnoses. Template material for amplifying TCR beta CDR3 regions consisted of RNA transcripts. Researchers ran a first-round RT-PCR on the TCR CDR3 using the HTBI primer set. Each CDR3 protein gets one entry after TCRdb re-called the multiplex PCR reads with MiXCR. The sample has about 400,000 distinct CDR3 sequences, roughly 14% seen once. This clonotype was observed at least ten times. As yet, its antigen is unknown. The sequenced material came from blood. The origin of this receptor is a young man with Graves' ophthalmopathy.

For the CDR3, the DNA is TGCAGTGCTAGAGATGTGGTAGCAGGAGAGACCCAGTACTTC. As protein: CSARDVVAGETQYF. The rearrangement links TRBV20-1 to TRBJ2-5; D gene uncertain. V was pared by 0 bases and J by 4 bases, with 12 bases between. The CDR3 is made up of 14 amino acids. Germline values: CDR1 DFQATT, CDR2 SNEGSKA (reference sequence).